This entry concerns a single T cell receptor beta chain. The record originates from a study of T cells in Graves' hyperthyroidism and ophthalmopathy. RNA transcripts yielded amplified TCR beta CDR3 regions. Carried out on the TCR CDR3, a first-round RT-PCR used the HTBI primer set. TCRdb re-called the multiplex PCR reads through MiXCR, storing one row per CDR3 protein. This table holds some 460,000 distinct CDR3 sequences, around 14% found once. The source of this sequence is a woman in her late teens or twenties with Graves' hyperthyroidism. The specimen was blood.

CDR3 region: CASSPVGGKETQYF. CDR3 DNA: TGCGCCAGCAGCCCCGTTGGGGGTAAAGAGACCCAGTACTTC. J is TRBJ2-5 and V is TRBV5-1; D could derive from TRBD1 or TRBD2 (5 bases each). The CDR3 loop spans 14 amino acids. Germline V gene sequence: CDR1 SGHRS, CDR2 YFSETQ. Trimming shortened V by 4 bases and J by 3 bases, and 13 bases separated the two germline ends.